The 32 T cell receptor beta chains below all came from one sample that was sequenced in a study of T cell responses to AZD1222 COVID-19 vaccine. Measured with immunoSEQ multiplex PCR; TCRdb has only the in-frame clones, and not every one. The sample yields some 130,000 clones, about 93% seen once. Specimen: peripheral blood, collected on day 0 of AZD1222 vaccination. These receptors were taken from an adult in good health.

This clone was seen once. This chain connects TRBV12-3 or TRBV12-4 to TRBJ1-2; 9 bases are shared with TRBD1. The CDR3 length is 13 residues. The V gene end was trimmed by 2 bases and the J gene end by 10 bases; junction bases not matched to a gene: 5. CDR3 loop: CASSLRGQGAYTF. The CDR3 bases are TGTGCCAGCAGTTTAAGGGGACAGGGTGCCTACACCTTC.

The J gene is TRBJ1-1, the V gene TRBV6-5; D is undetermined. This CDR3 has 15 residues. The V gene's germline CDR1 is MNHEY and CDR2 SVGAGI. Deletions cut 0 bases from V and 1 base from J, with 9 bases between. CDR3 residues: CASSYSRPRNTEAFF. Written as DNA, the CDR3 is TGTGCCAGCAGTTACTCGAGGCCACGGAACACTGAAGCTTTCTTT.

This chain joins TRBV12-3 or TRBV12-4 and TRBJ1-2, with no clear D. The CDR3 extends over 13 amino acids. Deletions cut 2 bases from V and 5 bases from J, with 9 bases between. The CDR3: CASSLSAGYGYTF. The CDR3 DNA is TGTGCCAGCAGTTTATCGGCGGGATATGGCTACACCTTC.

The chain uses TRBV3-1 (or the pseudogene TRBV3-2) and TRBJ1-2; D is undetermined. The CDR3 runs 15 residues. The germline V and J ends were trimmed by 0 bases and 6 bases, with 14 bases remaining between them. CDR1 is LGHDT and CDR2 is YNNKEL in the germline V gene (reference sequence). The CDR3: CASSQDRAGRNGYTF. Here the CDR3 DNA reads TGTGCCAGCAGCCAAGATCGGGCAGGTAGGAATGGCTACACCTTC.

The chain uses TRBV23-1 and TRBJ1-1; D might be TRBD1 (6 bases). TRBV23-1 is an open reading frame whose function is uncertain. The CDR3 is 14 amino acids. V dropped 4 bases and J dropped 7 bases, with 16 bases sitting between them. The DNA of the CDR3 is TGCGCCAGCAGTCCCCGAGCCCCAGGGGATGAAGCTTTCTTT. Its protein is CASSPRAPGDEAFF.

CDR3 DNA sequence: TGTGCCAGCAGTTTCGTAACGGGGGGGGGTTCACCCCTCCACTTT. This encodes CASSFVTGGGSPLHF. V and J are TRBV27 and TRBJ1-6, with a tentative D call TRBD1 (5 bases). This CDR3 spans 15 amino acids. The V gene's germline CDR1 is MNHEY and CDR2 SMNVEV (reference sequence). Trimming removed 3 bases at V and 9 bases at J, with 15 bases between.

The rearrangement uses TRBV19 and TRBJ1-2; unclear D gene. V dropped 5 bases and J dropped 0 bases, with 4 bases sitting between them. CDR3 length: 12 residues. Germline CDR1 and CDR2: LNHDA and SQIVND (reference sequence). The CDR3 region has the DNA TGTGCCAGTAGTTATTCTAACTATGGCTACACCTTC. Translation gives CASSYSNYGYTF.

The CDR3 DNA follows: TGCGCCAGCAGCTTGTACAATGAGCAGTTCTTC. Protein sequence: CASSLYNEQFF. The V call is TRBV5-1, the J call TRBJ2-1; D remains unclear. V lost 1 base and J 4 bases, leaving 0 bases between the germline ends. From germline, CDR1 is SGHRS and CDR2 YFSETQ. The CDR3 has 11 amino acids.

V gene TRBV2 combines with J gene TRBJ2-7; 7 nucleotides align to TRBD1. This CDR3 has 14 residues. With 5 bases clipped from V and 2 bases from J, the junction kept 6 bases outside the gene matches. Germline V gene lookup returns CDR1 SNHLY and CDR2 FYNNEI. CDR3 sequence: CASSIRDSAYEQYF. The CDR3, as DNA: TGTGCCAGCAGTATCCGGGACAGCGCCTACGAGCAGTACTTC. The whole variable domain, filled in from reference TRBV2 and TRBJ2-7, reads EPEVTQTPSHQVTQMGQEVILRCVPISNHLYFYWYRQILGQKVEFLVSFYNNEISEKSEIFDDQFSVERPDGSNFTLKIRSTKLEDSAMYFCASSIRDSAYEQYFGPGTRLTVT.

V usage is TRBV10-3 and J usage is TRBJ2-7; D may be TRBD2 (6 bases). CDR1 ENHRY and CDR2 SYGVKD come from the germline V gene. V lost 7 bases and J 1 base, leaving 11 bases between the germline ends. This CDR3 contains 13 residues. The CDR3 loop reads CAIKAGSSYEQYF. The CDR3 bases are TGTGCCATCAAGGCGGGATCATCCTACGAGCAGTACTTC.

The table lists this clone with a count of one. CDR3 bases: TGTGCCAGCAGGACAGGGGAATCCTACGAGCAGTACTTC. Translation: CASRTGESYEQYF. The chain has TRBV28 and TRBJ2-7; TRBD1 agrees at 8 bases. This CDR3 comprises 13 residues. Germline V gene sequence: CDR1 MDHEN, CDR2 SYDVKM. Losses at the gene ends were 6 bases for V and 1 base for J; bases not matched to a gene: 2.

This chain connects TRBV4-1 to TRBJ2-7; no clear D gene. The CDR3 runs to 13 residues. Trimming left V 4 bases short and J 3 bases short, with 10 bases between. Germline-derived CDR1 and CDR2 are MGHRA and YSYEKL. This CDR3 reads CASSLTPDYEQYF. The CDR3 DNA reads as TGCGCCAGCAGCCTTACTCCCGACTACGAGCAGTACTTC.

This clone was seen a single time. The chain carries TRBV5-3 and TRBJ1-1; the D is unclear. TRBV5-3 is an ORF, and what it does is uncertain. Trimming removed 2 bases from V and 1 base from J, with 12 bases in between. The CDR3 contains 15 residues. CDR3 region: CARSFWQTENTEAFF. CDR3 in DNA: TGTGCCAGAAGCTTCTGGCAGACGGAGAACACTGAAGCTTTCTTT.

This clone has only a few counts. CDR3 sequence: CASSTLTSGANVLTF. The CDR3 DNA reads TGTGCCAGCAGCACATTAACTTCTGGGGCCAACGTCCTGACTTTC. The J gene is TRBJ2-6, the V gene TRBV11-2; D is ambiguous. This CDR3 has 15 amino acids. Germline V lookup: CDR1 SGHAT, CDR2 FQNNGV. Trimming took off 5 bases at V and 1 base at J, with 9 bases between the two ends.

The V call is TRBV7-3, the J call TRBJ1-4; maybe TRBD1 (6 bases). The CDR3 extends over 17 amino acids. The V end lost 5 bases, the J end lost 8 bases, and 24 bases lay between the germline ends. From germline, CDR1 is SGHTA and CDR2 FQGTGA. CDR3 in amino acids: CASSPTSKDRFEEKLFF. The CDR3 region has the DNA TGTGCCAGCAGCCCCACTTCCAAAGACAGGTTCGAAGAAAAACTGTTTTTT.

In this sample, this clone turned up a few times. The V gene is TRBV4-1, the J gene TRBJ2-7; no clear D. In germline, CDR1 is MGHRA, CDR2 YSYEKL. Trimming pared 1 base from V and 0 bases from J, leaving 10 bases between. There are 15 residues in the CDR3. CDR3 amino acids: CASSQGRPSSYEQYF. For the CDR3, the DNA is TGCGCCAGCAGCCAAGGCAGGCCGAGCTCCTACGAGCAGTACTTC.

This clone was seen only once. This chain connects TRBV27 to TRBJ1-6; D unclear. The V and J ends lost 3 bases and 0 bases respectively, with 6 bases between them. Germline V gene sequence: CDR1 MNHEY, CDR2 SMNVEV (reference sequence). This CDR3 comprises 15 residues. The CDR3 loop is CASSFRSSYNSPLHF. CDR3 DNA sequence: TGTGCCAGCAGTTTTCGAAGCTCCTATAATTCACCCCTCCACTTT.

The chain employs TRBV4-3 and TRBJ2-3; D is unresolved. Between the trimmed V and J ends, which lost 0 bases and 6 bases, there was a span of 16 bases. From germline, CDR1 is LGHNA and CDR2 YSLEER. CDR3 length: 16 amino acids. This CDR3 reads CASSQDRVLSSDTQYF. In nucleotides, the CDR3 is TGCGCCAGCAGCCAAGATCGGGTCCTTTCTTCGGATACGCAGTATTTT.

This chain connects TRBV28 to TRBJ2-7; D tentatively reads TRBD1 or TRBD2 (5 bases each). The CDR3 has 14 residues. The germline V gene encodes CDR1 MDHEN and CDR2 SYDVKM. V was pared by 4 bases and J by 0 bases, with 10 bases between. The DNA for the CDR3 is TGTGCCAGCAGTTGGGCAGGGAGCTCCTACGAGCAGTACTTC. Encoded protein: CASSWAGSSYEQYF.

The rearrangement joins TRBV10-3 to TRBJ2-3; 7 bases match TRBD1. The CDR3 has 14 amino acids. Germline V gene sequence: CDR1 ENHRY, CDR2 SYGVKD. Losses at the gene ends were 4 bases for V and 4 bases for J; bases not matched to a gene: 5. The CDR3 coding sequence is TGTGCCATCAGTGGTGGGGACAGCCCAGATACGCAGTATTTT. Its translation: CAISGGDSPDTQYF.

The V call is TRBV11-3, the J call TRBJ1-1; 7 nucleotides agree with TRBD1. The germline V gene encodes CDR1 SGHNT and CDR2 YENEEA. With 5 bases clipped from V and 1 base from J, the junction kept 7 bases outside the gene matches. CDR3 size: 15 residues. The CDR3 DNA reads TGTGCCAGCAGCCATAGGGGGCTGGGGAACACTGAAGCTTTCTTT. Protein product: CASSHRGLGNTEAFF.

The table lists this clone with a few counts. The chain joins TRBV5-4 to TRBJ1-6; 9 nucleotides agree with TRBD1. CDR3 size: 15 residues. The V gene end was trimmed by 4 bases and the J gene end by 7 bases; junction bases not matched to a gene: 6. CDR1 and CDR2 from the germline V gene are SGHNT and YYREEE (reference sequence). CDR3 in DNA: TGTGCCAGCAGCCCGGGGACAGGGAAGAATTCACCCCTCCACTTT. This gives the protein CASSPGTGKNSPLHF. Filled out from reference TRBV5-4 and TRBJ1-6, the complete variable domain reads ETGVTQSPTHLIKTRGQQVTLRCSSQSGHNTVSWYQQALGQGPQFIFQYYREEENGRGNFPPRFSGLQFPNYSSELNVNALELDDSALYLCASSPGTGKNSPLHFGNGTRLTVT.

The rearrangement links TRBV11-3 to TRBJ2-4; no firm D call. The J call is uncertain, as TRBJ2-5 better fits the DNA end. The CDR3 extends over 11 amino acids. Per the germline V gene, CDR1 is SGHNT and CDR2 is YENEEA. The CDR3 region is CASSLEQTQYF. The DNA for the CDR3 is TGTGCCAGCAGCTTGGAGCAGACCCAGTACTTC.

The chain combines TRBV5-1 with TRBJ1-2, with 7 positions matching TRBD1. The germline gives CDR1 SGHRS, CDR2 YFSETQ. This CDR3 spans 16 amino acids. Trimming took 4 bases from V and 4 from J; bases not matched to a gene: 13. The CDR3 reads CASSPNPGQPFYGYTF. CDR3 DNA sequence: TGCGCCAGCAGCCCGAATCCGGGACAGCCATTCTATGGCTACACCTTC.

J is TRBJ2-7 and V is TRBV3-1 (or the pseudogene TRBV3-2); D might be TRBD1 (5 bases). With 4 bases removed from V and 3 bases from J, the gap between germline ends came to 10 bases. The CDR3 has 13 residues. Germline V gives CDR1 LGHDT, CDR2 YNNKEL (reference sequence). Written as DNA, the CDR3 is TGTGCCAGCAGCCTCCCCCAGGGCTACGAGCAGTACTTC. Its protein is CASSLPQGYEQYF.

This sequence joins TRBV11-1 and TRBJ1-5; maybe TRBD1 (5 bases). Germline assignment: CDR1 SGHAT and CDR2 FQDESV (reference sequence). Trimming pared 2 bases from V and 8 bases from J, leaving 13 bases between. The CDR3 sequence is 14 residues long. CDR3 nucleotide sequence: TGTGCCAGCAGCTTATGGGCAGAACAGGAGCCCCAGCATTTT. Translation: CASSLWAEQEPQHF.

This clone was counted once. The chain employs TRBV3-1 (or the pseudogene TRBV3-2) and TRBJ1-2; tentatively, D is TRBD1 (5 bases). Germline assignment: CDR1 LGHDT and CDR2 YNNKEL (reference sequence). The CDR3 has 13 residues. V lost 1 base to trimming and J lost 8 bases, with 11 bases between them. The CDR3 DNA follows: TGTGCCAGCAGCCAAGTCAGGGAGAAGGGCTACACCTTC. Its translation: CASSQVREKGYTF.

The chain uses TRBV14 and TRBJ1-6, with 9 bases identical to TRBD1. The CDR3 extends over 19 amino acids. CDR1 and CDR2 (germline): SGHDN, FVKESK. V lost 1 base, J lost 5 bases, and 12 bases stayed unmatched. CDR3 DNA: TGTGCCAGCAGCCAAGTCCTGGACAGGGGTATTTCTGATAATTCACCCCTCCACTTT. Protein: CASSQVLDRGISDNSPLHF.

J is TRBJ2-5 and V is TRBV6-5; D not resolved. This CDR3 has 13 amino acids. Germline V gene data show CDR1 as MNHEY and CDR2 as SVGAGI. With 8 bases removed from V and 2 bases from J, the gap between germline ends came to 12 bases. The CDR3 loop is CASLDWRQETQYF. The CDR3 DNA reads TGTGCCAGCTTGGATTGGCGGCAAGAGACCCAGTACTTC.

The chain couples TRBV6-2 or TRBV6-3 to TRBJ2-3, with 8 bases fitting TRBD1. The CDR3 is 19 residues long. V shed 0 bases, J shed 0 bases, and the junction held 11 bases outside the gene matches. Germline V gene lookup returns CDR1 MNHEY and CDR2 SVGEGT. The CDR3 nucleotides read TGTGCCAGCAGTTACTCGACCCGGACAGGGTGGTCTAGCACAGATACGCAGTATTTT. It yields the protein CASSYSTRTGWSSTDTQYF.

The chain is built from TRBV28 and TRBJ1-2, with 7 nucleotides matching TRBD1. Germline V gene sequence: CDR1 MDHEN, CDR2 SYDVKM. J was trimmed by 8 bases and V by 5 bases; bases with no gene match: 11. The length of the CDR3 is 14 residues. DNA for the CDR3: TGTGCCAGCAGTGTACACCGGACAGGAAGAGGCTACACCTTC. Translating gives CASSVHRTGRGYTF.

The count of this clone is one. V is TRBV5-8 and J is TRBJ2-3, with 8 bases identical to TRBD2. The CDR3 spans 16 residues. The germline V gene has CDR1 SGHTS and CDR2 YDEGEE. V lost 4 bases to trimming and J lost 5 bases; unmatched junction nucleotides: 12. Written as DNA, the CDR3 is TGTGCCAGCAGCCACGGGGGGGCGTCGTTCGGAGATACGCAGTATTTT. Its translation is CASSHGGASFGDTQYF. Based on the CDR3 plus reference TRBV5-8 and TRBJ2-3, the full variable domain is EAGVTQSPTHLIKTRGQQATLRCSPISGHTSVYWYQQALGLGLQFLLWYDEGEERNRGNFPPRFSGRQFPNYSSELNVNALELEDSALYLCASSHGGASFGDTQYFGPGTRLTVL.